Below, 26 T cell receptor beta chains from the same sample are listed, as sequenced in a study of response to subunit inactivated influenza vaccine (dated by TCRdb to 2016 to 2018). Receptors were amplified or captured by RT-PCR. The reads were generated on an Illumina HiSeq 2500. TCRdb itself trimmed the public reads at Q25 with fastp, ran MiXCR and retained productive beta chains. Every CDR3 protein is listed once, alongside the most common genes and DNA of its rows. Here the sample has under 550,000 distinct CDR3 sequences; roughly 7.6% occur a single time. The top ten clones comprise roughly 14% of the sample. Sequenced material: PBMCs from blood, taken less than 30 months after vaccination. These receptors all come from a man between 50 and 75 years old who received an inactivated influenza vaccine. Donor details come from another sample of the same person, matched by shared clones.

This clonotype came up a few times. The chain has TRBV11-2 and TRBJ1-1, with 8 bases aligning to TRBD1. Germline V gene sequence: CDR1 SGHAT, CDR2 FQNNGV. The junction had 10 bases not matched to a gene; V was cut back by 1 base and J by 0 bases. This CDR3 is 18 amino acids long. Written as DNA, the CDR3 is TGTGCCAGCAGCTTAGTTAATTCGACAGGGGCGCTGAACACTGAAGCTTTCTTT. This encodes CASSLVNSTGALNTEAFF.

This clonotype was detected a few times. V is TRBV10-1 and J is TRBJ2-1; 7 positions match TRBD2. V shed 8 bases and J 4 bases; nucleotides not matched to a gene: 11. Looked up from germline, CDR1 is WNHNN and CDR2 is SYGVQD (reference sequence). This CDR3 spans 15 amino acids. CDR3 DNA sequence: TGCGCCAGCTCTAGATCCCCCGGGGGGTACAATGAGCAGTTCTTC. Translated: CASSRSPGGYNEQFF.

Ten or more counts support this clonotype. The chain is built from TRBV20-1 and TRBJ1-1; 9 bases are a match to TRBD1. The trim removed 8 bases at V and 1 base at J, leaving 5 bases unmatched. Germline loops: CDR1 DFQATT, CDR2 SNEGSKA (reference sequence). This CDR3 has 13 amino acids. Written as DNA, the CDR3 is TGCAGTACTCCGGGACAGGGGAACACTGAAGCTTTCTTT. This codes for CSTPGQGNTEAFF.

This rearrangement joins TRBV7-2 to TRBJ2-3; 12 positions agree with TRBD2. Germline V gene sequence: CDR1 SGHTA, CDR2 FQGNSA. The V and J ends lost 3 bases and 5 bases, in that order; junction bases with no gene match: 12. The CDR3 runs to 18 residues. CDR3 coding DNA: TGTGCCAGCAGCTTGCGTCTTTGGACTAGCGGGGAGGGAGATACGCAGTATTTT. Translating it yields CASSLRLWTSGEGDTQYF.

This chain joins TRBV7-9 and TRBJ2-5; 7 bases line up with TRBD1. Germline lookup yields CDR1 SEHNR and CDR2 FQNEAQ (reference sequence). The trim removed 5 bases at V and 4 bases at J, leaving 7 bases unmatched. This CDR3 is built from 14 residues. CDR3 nucleotides: TGTGCCAGCAGCCGAGGGACAGCCGGAGAGACCCAGTACTTC. Translation: CASSRGTAGETQYF.

The CDR3 protein is CASSAPPAGVPIYF. The CDR3 region has the DNA TGTGCCAGCAGTGCACCCCCAGCAGGGGTTCCCATATATTTT. The V and J genes are TRBV12-3 or TRBV12-4 and TRBJ1-3, with TRBD1 as a possible D gene (6 bases). The CDR3 sequence is 14 residues long. The V and J ends lost 5 bases and 11 bases respectively, with 19 bases between them.

This clonotype turned up a few times. The chain combines TRBV4-3 with TRBJ1-1; no definite D call. The V gene lost 6 bases and the J gene lost 5 bases, with 13 bases spanning the gap. This CDR3 comprises 13 residues. Germline V CDR1 and CDR2: LGHNA, YSLEER. CDR3 in DNA: TGCGCCAGCAGGCGGTCAACTAGAACTGAAGCTTTCTTT. It codes for CASRRSTRTEAFF.

In this sample, this clonotype turned up a few times. The CDR3 DNA is TGCAGTGCTAGTCCTCCATTACAGTCCTACGAGCAGTACTTC. Residues: CSASPPLQSYEQYF. V usage is TRBV20-1 and J usage is TRBJ2-7; D unresolved. The V end was cut by 3 bases, the J end by 1 base, with 13 bases between. The CDR3 is 14 residues long. From germline, CDR1 is DFQATT and CDR2 SNEGSKA (reference sequence).

A few counts support this clonotype. The chain joins TRBV6-5 to TRBJ1-2, with 8 bases matching TRBD1. The CDR3 runs to 16 residues. Germline V gene data show CDR1 as MNHEY and CDR2 as SVGAGI. V lost 0 bases, J lost 4 bases, and 7 bases stayed unmatched. Here the CDR3 reads CASSYSGQGYGYGYTF. For the CDR3, the DNA is TGTGCCAGCAGTTACTCCGGACAGGGTTACGGCTATGGCTACACCTTC.

This clonotype appeared many times. The chain links TRBV29-1 to TRBJ2-1, with TRBD2 matching 10 bases. The CDR3 is 15 amino acids. V dropped 6 bases and J dropped 4; count of bases not matched to a gene: 9. Germline CDR1 reads SQVTM; CDR2 reads ANQGSEA. In DNA, the CDR3 is TGCAGCGTACCACCCGGGACTAGCGCGTACAATGAGCAGTTCTTC. Its translation: CSVPPGTSAYNEQFF.

The gene calls are TRBV20-1 and TRBJ2-3, with 13 bases that match TRBD2. The CDR3 covers 15 residues. Germline V gives CDR1 DFQATT, CDR2 SNEGSKA (reference sequence). V shed 5 bases and J 4 bases; nucleotides not matched to a gene: 6. CDR3 protein: CSADGTSGTADTQYF. CDR3 bases: TGCAGTGCTGATGGGACTAGCGGGACCGCAGATACGCAGTATTTT.

This chain uses TRBV2 with TRBJ2-7, with D maybe TRBD2 (6 bases). The V end was cut by 6 bases, the J end by 0 bases, with 15 bases between. This CDR3 is 15 amino acids long. Looked up from germline, CDR1 is SNHLY and CDR2 is FYNNEI. CDR3: CASRKGSGSSYEQYF. CDR3 coding DNA: TGTGCCAGCAGAAAGGGTAGCGGAAGCTCCTACGAGCAGTACTTC.

This clonotype has only a few counts. The chain has TRBV18 and TRBJ1-1, with TRBD1 identical over 8 bases. This CDR3 is built from 18 residues. V lost 6 bases and J lost 7; bases outside the gene matches: 22. Germline V gene lookup returns CDR1 KGHSH and CDR2 LQKENI. CDR3 in DNA: TGTGCCAGCTCGCCCGTTATCTCAGGGGGCACTTATCCTGATGAAGCTTTCTTT. It translates to CASSPVISGGTYPDEAFF.

This clonotype was observed a handful of times. J is TRBJ2-3 and V is TRBV20-1; 7 bases fit TRBD2. After removal of 0 bases from V and 3 bases from J, the junction contained 3 bases not matched to a gene. CDR3 length: 14 residues. Germline CDR1 reads DFQATT; CDR2 reads SNEGSKA (reference sequence). The CDR3 nucleotides are TGCAGTGCTAGAGATCTGCGGGGGACAGATACGCAGTATTTT. Its translation is CSARDLRGTDTQYF.

Ten or more counts support this clonotype. V and J are TRBV4-2 and TRBJ1-2; D not certain. Trimming stripped 7 bases from V and 0 bases from J, with 15 bases between. This CDR3 has 15 amino acids. The germline V gene encodes CDR1 LGHNA and CDR2 YNFKEQ. The CDR3 here is CASTPDAKTNYGYTF. DNA of the CDR3: TGTGCCAGCACCCCCGACGCCAAGACTAACTATGGCTACACCTTC.

This clonotype was observed a handful of times. The genes are TRBV20-1 and TRBJ2-3, with a possible D match to TRBD2 (6 bases). Germline V gene data show CDR1 as DFQATT and CDR2 as SNEGSKA (reference sequence). Trimming took off 3 bases at V and 7 bases at J, with 8 bases between the two ends. This CDR3 has 11 amino acids. The CDR3 is CSARGGYTQYF. CDR3 nucleotides: TGCAGTGCTAGGGGAGGATATACGCAGTATTTT.

The chain employs TRBV18 and TRBJ1-4; no definite D call. CDR1 is KGHSH and CDR2 is LQKENI in the germline V gene. V was clipped by 6 bases and J by 5 bases, with 10 bases between them. CDR3 length: 13 amino acids. The DNA of the CDR3 is TGTGCCAGCTCTCCTCGGGTAAATGAAAAACTGTTTTTT. Translated, it gives CASSPRVNEKLFF.

This chain joins TRBV11-2 and TRBJ1-1, with D perhaps matching TRBD1 (5 bases). The V gene lost 5 bases and the J gene lost 0 bases, with 10 bases spanning the gap. Germline CDR1 SGHAT, CDR2 FQNNGV. The CDR3 consists of 14 residues. CDR3 DNA sequence: TGTGCCAGCAGCCTCAGGGATCTGAACACTGAAGCTTTCTTT. The encoded protein is CASSLRDLNTEAFF.

V usage is TRBV11-1 and J usage is TRBJ2-3; 16 bases align to TRBD2. The J segment lost 3 bases and the V segment lost 4 bases, leaving 13 bases of the junction unmatched. Germline CDR1 is SGHAT and CDR2 is FQDESV (reference sequence). CDR3 length equals 20 residues. Written as DNA, the CDR3 is TGTGCCAGCAGCTGGCCCCCTGGGACTAGCGGGAGGGCCGTAACAGATACGCAGTATTTT. The encoded protein is CASSWPPGTSGRAVTDTQYF.

The genes are TRBV20-1 and TRBJ1-1, with TRBD1 matching over 7 bases. V lost 4 bases, J lost 2 bases, and 4 bases stayed unmatched. The germline V gene has CDR1 DFQATT and CDR2 SNEGSKA (reference sequence). The CDR3 runs 13 residues. The DNA for the CDR3 is TGCAGTGCTAACGACAGGGTAAACACTGAAGCTTTCTTT. This translates into CSANDRVNTEAFF.

The chain combines TRBV12-3 or TRBV12-4 with TRBJ2-7, with a possible D match to TRBD1 (5 bases). Deletions cut 6 bases from V and 5 bases from J, with 14 bases between. This CDR3 region has 13 residues. The CDR3 sequence: CASSDSIPHEQYF. The DNA of the CDR3 is TGTGCCAGCAGCGACAGTATTCCCCACGAGCAGTACTTC.

V usage is TRBV29-1 and J usage is TRBJ2-1, with a weak D call TRBD1 (5 bases). Germline values: CDR1 SQVTM, CDR2 ANQGSEA. The CDR3 has 11 residues. Trimming removed 6 bases from V and 9 bases from J, with 12 bases in between. CDR3 sequence (DNA): TGCAGCGTGAAGTGGCAGGGTGAGCAGTTCTTC. This gives the protein CSVKWQGEQFF.

This clonotype was found a few times. The V gene is TRBV7-9, the J gene TRBJ2-2; maybe TRBD1 (5 bases). Trimming removed 1 base from V and 1 base from J, with 10 bases in between. CDR1 and CDR2 (germline): SEHNR, FQNEAQ (reference sequence). This CDR3 has 16 amino acids. The CDR3 spells CASSLESGWNTGELFF. The CDR3, as DNA: TGTGCCAGCAGCTTAGAGTCAGGGTGGAACACCGGGGAGCTGTTTTTT. The full variable domain, in which reference TRBV7-9 and TRBJ2-2 provide the parts outside the CDR3, is DTGVSQNPRHKITKRGQNVTFRCDPISEHNRLYWYRQTLGQGPEFLTYFQNEAQLEKSRLLSDRFSAERPKGSFSTLEIQRTEQGDSAMYLCASSLESGWNTGELFFGEGSRLTVL.

This clonotype was observed a handful of times. This sequence joins TRBV29-1 and TRBJ1-5, with D uncertain. CDR3 length equals 14 residues. The germline V gene has CDR1 SQVTM and CDR2 ANQGSEA. Deletions cut 4 bases from V and 0 bases from J, with 10 bases between. CDR3 protein: CSVATASSNQPQHF. CDR3 nucleotides: TGCAGCGTTGCAACAGCCTCTAGCAATCAGCCCCAGCATTTT.

This chain links TRBV20-1 with TRBJ2-7; 10 bases map to TRBD1. The CDR3 sequence is 16 residues long. The germline CDR1 and CDR2 sequences are DFQATT and SNEGSKA (reference sequence). V was pared by 6 bases and J by 1 base, with 12 bases of the junction left unmatched. Written as DNA, the CDR3 is TGCAGTGCCTTCTGGGGACAGGGGCCATCTTCCTACGAGCAGTACTTC. Protein sequence: CSAFWGQGPSSYEQYF.

Remarks on this clonotype: The junction departs from germline at one end; a sequencing error may be responsible. The chain links TRBV6-5 to TRBJ1-6; D might be TRBD1 (6 bases). CDR3 size: 19 residues. Per germline, CDR1 MNHEY and CDR2 SVGAGI. CDR3 nucleotide sequence: TGTGCCAACAGTTACGCAAAGGACAGAACTTACTCCTATAATTCACCCCTCCACTTT. It specifies CANSYAKDRTYSYNSPLHF.